The rows below give T cell receptor beta chains drawn from one sample of a study of blood T cell repertoires in COVID-19. The repertoire was sequenced with immunoSEQ multiplex PCR; TCRdb's copy has only in-frame clones and lacks some. The sample lists about 110,000 clones, about 90% occurring once. Sequenced input: peripheral blood. The source of these receptors is a human donor in a cohort sampled during active COVID-19. CDR3s include the opening cysteine and the closing phenylalanine or tryptophan. A D gene is named only where the DNA matches it firmly. The size entry is marked missing in some rows and otherwise reads once, few, many or a size class.

TRBV5-1	-	TRBJ1-2	-	TGCGCCAGCAGCTTTGGGCAGGGTGGAAATGGCTACACCTTC	CASSFGQGGNGYTF
TRBV7-9	-	TRBJ2-7	few	TGTGCCAGCAGCTTTGGGCCCGCCACCTTGGAGCAGTACTTC	CASSFGPATLEQYF
TRBV6-6	TRBD1	TRBJ1-2	once	TGTGCCAGCAGTTATGGAGGGGGCACTTCTTATGGCTACACCTTC	CASSYGGGTSYGYTF
TRBV12-3/TRBV12-4	-	TRBJ2-5	-	TGTGCCAGCAGTCCCCGGGGTGTGTCGACCCAGTACTTC	CASSPRGVSTQYF
TRBV27	-	TRBJ1-2	-	TGTGCCAGCAGTTTGAGGGCCCCTAGGGGGTCTAACTATGGCTACACCTTC	CASSLRAPRGSNYGYTF
TRBV2	-	TRBJ1-2	-	TGTGCCAGCAGTGAAGCGCGGGGCTACACCTTC	CASSEARGYTF
TRBV14	-	TRBJ1-2	-	TGTGCCAGCAGCTACAGAAACTATGGCTACACCTTC	CASSYRNYGYTF
TRBV11-2	TRBD2	TRBJ2-5	-	TGTGCCAGCAGCCGCCACCCAACTAGCGGGGTTATCCAAGAGACCCAGTACTTC	CASSRHPTSGVIQETQYF
TRBV9	-	TRBJ2-1	-	TGTGCCAGCAGCGTAGATCGGCGGGCTTACTACAATGAGCAGTTCTTC	CASSVDRRAYYNEQFF
TRBV11-3	-	TRBJ2-7	-	TGTGCCAGCAGCTTAGGAAGGGGCTCGGATGGCGAGCAGTACTTC	CASSLGRGSDGEQYF
TRBV28	TRBD1	TRBJ2-3	-	TGTGCCAGCAGTTTAGCAGGGACAGGGCATTCCACAGATACGCAGTATTTT	CASSLAGTGHSTDTQYF
TRBV5-1	-	TRBJ1-2	-	TGCGCCAGCAGCTTGACGGGCGACAGTGCCCTCTATGGCTACACCTTC	CASSLTGDSALYGYTF
TRBV6-5	-	TRBJ2-1	-	TGTGCCAGTCGGACAGTATACAATGAGCAGTTCTTC	CASRTVYNEQFF
TRBV27	TRBD2	TRBJ2-4	once	TGTGCCAGCAGTTTTTTTAGCGGGGGCCACAAAAACATTCAGTACTTC	CASSFFSGGHKNIQYF
TRBV19	TRBD1	TRBJ1-6	-	TGTGCCAGTAGAGGCCGGGACAGGGGTATCTCCTATAATTCACCCCTCCACTTT	CASRGRDRGISYNSPLHF
TRBV27	-	TRBJ1-6	-	TGTGCCAGCAGTTCGAGGGAGAGGAATTCACCCCTCCACTTT	CASSSRERNSPLHF
TRBV10-3	TRBD2	TRBJ2-3	-	TGTGCGGCTAGCGGGAGGGCAAGCACAGATACGCAGTATTTT	CAASGRASTDTQYF
TRBV4-1	-	TRBJ1-3	-	TGCGCCAGCAGCCCCGTCGGTAGCCGCTCTGGAAACACCATATATTTT	CASSPVGSRSGNTIYF
TRBV20-1	-	TRBJ2-7	-	TGCAGTGCAACGTTTAGCTACGAGCAGTACTTC	CSATFSYEQYF
TRBV5-4	TRBD1	TRBJ2-3	-	TGTGCCAGCAGTAGACAGGGGGCAAGCACAGATACGCAGTATTTT	CASSRQGASTDTQYF
TRBV14	-	TRBJ2-2	-	TGTGCCAGCAGACCGTTTCGGGGGGCAGCGAACACCGGGGAGCTGTTTTTT	CASRPFRGAANTGELFF
TRBV27	-	TRBJ1-1	-	TGTGCCAGCAGTAACCACAGGAAATCCACTGAAGCTTTCTTT	CASSNHRKSTEAFF
TRBV14	-	TRBJ1-1	-	TGTGCCAGCAGCCAGGACTTACCGACGGTGAACACTGAAGCTTTCTTT	CASSQDLPTVNTEAFF
TRBV4-1	-	TRBJ1-2	-	TGCGCCAGCAGCTATTCCTGGGCTGGGCAAAACTATGGCTACACCTTC	CASSYSWAGQNYGYTF
TRBV12-3/TRBV12-4	-	TRBJ2-1	-	TGTGCCAGCACGGGGAGAGGCGAGCAGTTCTTC	CASTGRGEQFF
TRBV3-1/TRBV3-2	TRBD1	TRBJ2-2	-	TGTGCCAGCAGCCAAGGACAGGGACGGACCGGGGAGCTGTTTTTT	CASSQGQGRTGELFF
TRBV6-1	-	TRBJ1-2	-	TGTGCCAGCAGTGATCGTCGAAGGGGTTATAACTATGGCTACACCTTC	CASSDRRRGYNYGYTF
TRBV7-2	TRBD2	TRBJ2-7	-	TGTGCCAGCAGCATGGGACTAGCGGGATACGAGCAGTACTTC	CASSMGLAGYEQYF
TRBV10-3	TRBD1	TRBJ2-7	-	TGTGCCATCAGTAGGGACAGGGCGGCCTACGAGCAGTACTTC	CAISRDRAAYEQYF
TRBV13	TRBD1	TRBJ1-1	-	TGTGCCAGCAGCTTATTTATAGGGGGCTTACACACTGAAGCTTTCTTT	CASSLFIGGLHTEAFF
TRBV19	-	TRBJ1-2	-	TGTGCCAGTATGGACAGCCAAAACTATGGCTACACCTTC	CASMDSQNYGYTF